These T cell receptor beta chains were read from a single sample in a study of PD-1 blockade in classical Hodgkin lymphoma. Assay used: immunoSEQ multiplex PCR; TCRdb lists only in-frame clones, some missing. The data hold 40,000 to 50,000 clones, with 69% observed a single time. The specimen comprised peripheral blood mononuclear cells (PBMCs), sampled before the fourth cycle of nivolumab. These receptors were collected from a human donor with classical Hodgkin lymphoma. Each CDR3 is given with its conserved first and last residue. The D gene is left open where the match is weak. Expanded clones are given a class, and other clones once, few, many or no size at all.

clone_size: NA
v_call: TRBV10-3
d_call: TRBD1
j_call: TRBJ1-1
cdr3_aa: CAISGNPGGNTEAFF
cdr3_nt: TGTGCCATCAGTGGGAACCCAGGGGGGAACACTGAAGCTTTCTTT

clone_size: NA
v_call: TRBV19
d_call: NA
j_call: TRBJ2-4
cdr3_aa: CASSIGASRKNIQYF
cdr3_nt: TGTGCCAGTAGTATTGGAGCCAGCCGCAAAAACATTCAGTACTTC

clone_size: NA
v_call: TRBV2
d_call: NA
j_call: TRBJ2-1
cdr3_aa: CASSDYYLSYNEQFF
cdr3_nt: TGTGCCAGCAGTGACTACTACCTCTCCTACAATGAGCAGTTCTTC

clone_size: NA
v_call: TRBV29-1
d_call: NA
j_call: TRBJ2-3
cdr3_aa: CSVGSTDTQYF
cdr3_nt: TGCAGCGTTGGATCCACAGATACGCAGTATTTT

clone_size: few
v_call: TRBV18
d_call: TRBD1
j_call: TRBJ1-5
cdr3_aa: CASSPSRTGHNQPQHF
cdr3_nt: TGTGCCAGCTCACCATCCCGGACAGGGCACAATCAGCCCCAGCATTTT

clone_size: NA
v_call: TRBV7-6
d_call: NA
j_call: TRBJ1-2
cdr3_aa: CASSLMDPPGDYGYTF
cdr3_nt: TGTGCCAGCAGCTTAATGGACCCCCCCGGGGACTATGGCTACACCTTC

clone_size: once
v_call: TRBV2
d_call: TRBD2
j_call: TRBJ2-7
cdr3_aa: CASSGTSGVMAYEQYF
cdr3_nt: TGTGCCAGCAGTGGGACTAGCGGGGTCATGGCCTACGAGCAGTACTTC

clone_size: NA
v_call: TRBV13
d_call: TRBD1
j_call: TRBJ2-1
cdr3_aa: CASTLQGQSSYNEQFF
cdr3_nt: TGTGCCAGCACCCTCCAGGGACAGAGCTCCTACAATGAGCAGTTCTTC

clone_size: NA
v_call: TRBV19
d_call: TRBD1
j_call: TRBJ1-5
cdr3_aa: CASRNTPGQGAVRQPQHF
cdr3_nt: TGTGCCAGTAGGAATACACCGGGACAGGGGGCAGTTCGGCAGCCCCAGCATTTT

clone_size: NA
v_call: TRBV5-1
d_call: NA
j_call: TRBJ2-3
cdr3_aa: CASSSTGGTATDTQYF
cdr3_nt: TGCGCCAGCAGCTCAACCGGTGGGACTGCCACAGATACGCAGTATTTT

clone_size: NA
v_call: TRBV11-3
d_call: NA
j_call: TRBJ2-7
cdr3_aa: CASSFEGRSEQYF
cdr3_nt: TGTGCCAGCAGCTTCGAGGGGCGCTCCGAGCAGTACTTC

clone_size: NA
v_call: TRBV11-2
d_call: NA
j_call: TRBJ2-5
cdr3_aa: CASSLARIQETQYF
cdr3_nt: TGTGCCAGCAGTCTAGCCAGAATTCAAGAGACCCAGTACTTC